This entry lists 11 T cell receptor beta chains sequenced from one sample in a study of human T cells and chemical hapten exposure. Time point indicated: patch test 1, 2 weeks after DPC sensitization. Treatment specified: therapeutic diphenylcyclopropenone sensitization with weekly scalp DPC. One entry per CDR3 protein results from TCRdb running MiXCR on the RACE reads. Of 60,000 to 80,000 distinct CDR3 sequences detected, 25% to 40% appear once; the ten largest clones hold 7.5% to 10%. Sequenced here: whole blood, sampled in connection with sensitization to the hapten diphenylcyclopropenone (DPC). Receptor source: a man aged 40-49 years with alopecia areata. Some clones in this sample may be carry-over from other donors' samples.

The V gene is TRBV28, the J gene TRBJ1-1, with 12 bases that match TRBD1. The germline gives CDR1 MDHEN, CDR2 SYDVKM. The CDR3 has 16 residues. The V segment lost 4 bases and the J segment 0 bases; nucleotides outside the gene matches: 3. CDR3 loop: CASSWDRGQMNTEAFF. DNA of the CDR3: TGTGCCAGCAGTTGGGACAGGGGGCAGATGAACACTGAAGCTTTCTTT.

V is TRBV6-5 and J is TRBJ1-2, with D possibly matching TRBD1 (5 bases). Germline CDR1 reads MNHEY; CDR2 reads SVGAGI. This CDR3 has 14 residues. V shed 8 bases and J shed 2 bases, with 15 bases lying between them. The CDR3 DNA reads as TGTGCCAGCGGGGGAACGGGGAACAACTATGGCTACACCTTC. This codes for CASGGTGNNYGYTF.

This clonotype was picked up a small number of times. The chain employs TRBV25-1 and TRBJ2-7, with D possibly TRBD1 on 5 matching bases. Per the germline V gene, CDR1 is MGHDK and CDR2 is SYGVNS. Trimming removed 6 bases from V and 2 bases from J, with 14 bases in between. The CDR3 sequence is 14 residues long. The CDR3 sequence: CASRARQSPYEQYF. CDR3 in DNA: TGTGCCAGCAGGGCCAGACAGAGCCCCTACGAGCAGTACTTC.

In its sample, this clonotype was seen a few times. The chain carries TRBV12-3 or TRBV12-4 and TRBJ2-1, with 7 bases matching TRBD2. J gave up 6 bases and V 1 base, and 6 bases lay outside the gene matches. The length of the CDR3 is 15 residues. This chain's CDR3 is CASSLEGTKGNEQFF. CDR3 DNA sequence: TGTGCCAGCAGTTTAGAAGGGACTAAAGGCAATGAGCAGTTCTTC.

V is TRBV20-1 and J is TRBJ2-3; D remains ambiguous. V lost 4 bases to trimming and J lost 0 bases, with 20 bases between them. Looked up from germline, CDR1 is DFQATT and CDR2 is SNEGSKA (reference sequence). This CDR3 spans 17 amino acids. CDR3 region: CSATSPTAPDSTDTQYF. DNA of the CDR3: TGCAGTGCTACCTCCCCGACGGCTCCCGATAGCACAGATACGCAGTATTTT.

This clonotype has more than one count but fewer than ten. The V gene is TRBV6-2 or TRBV6-3, the J gene TRBJ2-3, with 11 nucleotides matching TRBD2. Per the germline V gene, CDR1 is MNHEY and CDR2 is SVGEGT. The CDR3 is made up of 16 amino acids. Unmatched junction bases numbered 4, after V lost 5 bases and J lost 0 bases. The chain's CDR3 is CASSGLAGASTDTQYF. In nucleotides, the CDR3 is TGTGCCAGCAGTGGACTAGCGGGCGCTAGCACAGATACGCAGTATTTT.

The gene calls are TRBV28 and TRBJ2-7; 10 bases map to TRBD1. Looked up from germline, CDR1 is MDHEN and CDR2 is SYDVKM. V was pared by 6 bases and J by 4 bases, with 6 bases of the junction left unmatched. The CDR3 has 14 amino acids. The CDR3 sequence: CASRTGGRGYEQYF. The CDR3 nucleotides read TGTGCCAGCAGGACAGGGGGCAGGGGATACGAGCAGTACTTC.

This clonotype has just a few counts. The V gene is TRBV5-1, the J gene TRBJ2-1; TRBD1 agrees at 7 bases. Unmatched junction bases numbered 10, after V lost 2 bases and J lost 5 bases. Germline V gene sequence: CDR1 SGHRS, CDR2 YFSETQ. The CDR3 runs to 16 residues. The CDR3 sequence: CASSFLGQDTDNEQFF. The CDR3 DNA reads TGCGCCAGCAGCTTCCTAGGACAGGACACCGACAATGAGCAGTTCTTC.

This clonotype has a count of ten or more. The V and J genes are TRBV28 and TRBJ2-7; 8 bases are shared with TRBD1. V shed 5 bases and J 2 bases; nucleotides not matched to a gene: 2. Germline lookup yields CDR1 MDHEN and CDR2 SYDVKM. This CDR3 is 13 amino acids long. The CDR3 nucleotides are TGTGCCAGCAGTAACAGGGGGGCCTACGAGCAGTACTTC. Its translation is CASSNRGAYEQYF.

This chain joins TRBV4-1 and TRBJ1-3, with D perhaps matching TRBD1 (5 bases). The CDR3 is 15 amino acids. V dropped 0 bases and J dropped 4 bases, with 10 bases sitting between them. Germline V gene lookup returns CDR1 MGHRA and CDR2 YSYEKL. CDR3 DNA sequence: TGCGCCAGCAGCCAAGAGGACGGGACGGGAAACACCATATATTTT. Its protein is CASSQEDGTGNTIYF.

The rearrangement joins TRBV6-1 to TRBJ2-1; D call uncertain. Trimming removed 0 bases from V and 8 bases from J, with 17 bases in between. The germline V gene encodes CDR1 MNHNS and CDR2 SASEGT. CDR3 length: 16 residues. CDR3: CASSEADGVGFHEQFF. In nucleotides, the CDR3 is TGTGCCAGCAGTGAAGCAGATGGTGTGGGTTTCCATGAGCAGTTCTTC.